The present entry profiles one TCR beta chain with its context. TCRdb's copy holds only in-frame clones and misses some; the assay was immunoSEQ multiplex PCR. The table lists about 160,000 clones, roughly 80% of them singletons, with less than 6% in the top ten. Trimming took off 0 bases at V and 1 base at J, with 3 bases between the two ends. The CDR3 extends over 13 amino acids. CDR1 and CDR2 (germline): SEHNR, FQNEAQ (reference sequence). This sample is drawn from a study of cytotoxic CD8 clonotypes in ibrutinib-treated CLL. This receptor was obtained from a human donor with chronic lymphocytic leukemia. The source material was PBMCs, sampled after 24 months of ibrutinib treatment. This rearrangement joins TRBV7-9 to TRBJ1-1; the D is unclear. CDR3 in DNA: TGTGCCAGCAGCTTAGCAGAGAACACTGAAGCTTTCTTT. Protein sequence: CASSLAENTEAFF.